These 7 T cell receptor beta chains were sequenced from one sample in a study of T cell responses to AZD1222 COVID-19 vaccine. Repertoires were generated with immunoSEQ multiplex PCR, while TCRdb's copy carries only in-frame clones and drops some. The data hold 100,000 to 150,000 clones, with 70% to 90% observed a single time. Sequenced material: peripheral blood, taken on day 0 of AZD1222 vaccination. Source of these receptors: an adult in good health.

The V call is TRBV11-2, the J call TRBJ1-1, with D perhaps matching TRBD1 (5 bases). V was cut by 5 bases and J by 2 bases, with 15 bases left in between. The CDR3 loop spans 15 amino acids. The V gene's germline CDR1 is SGHAT and CDR2 FQNNGV. The CDR3 DNA is TGTGCCAGCAGCCGTTTATGGCGGGACAACACTGAAGCTTTCTTT. Its protein is CASSRLWRDNTEAFF.

The V gene is TRBV19, the J gene TRBJ2-2; 12 bases align to TRBD2. Trimming cost V 6 bases and J 1 base; bases outside gene matches: 0. The CDR3 contains 15 residues. Germline V gives CDR1 LNHDA, CDR2 SQIVND (reference sequence). CDR3 nucleotide sequence: TGTGCCAGTAGGGGACTAGCGGGGAACACCGGGGAGCTGTTTTTT. Translation gives CASRGLAGNTGELFF.

V is TRBV29-1 and J is TRBJ2-5; D not resolved. Germline-derived CDR1 and CDR2 are SQVTM and ANQGSEA. This CDR3 region has 12 residues. The V end lost 5 bases, the J end lost 5 bases, and 12 bases lay between the germline ends. This CDR3 reads CSVSGDRETQYF. CDR3 nucleotides: TGCAGCGTTTCTGGGGATCGGGAGACCCAGTACTTC.

V usage is TRBV10-3 and J usage is TRBJ2-7, with no clear D. In germline, CDR1 is ENHRY, CDR2 SYGVKD. The CDR3 extends over 14 amino acids. V lost 0 bases and J 2 bases, leaving 8 bases between the germline ends. The CDR3, as DNA: TGTGCCATCAGTGAGTCGAAGGCGGCCTACGAGCAGTACTTC. As protein: CAISESKAAYEQYF.

This sequence joins TRBV6-5 and TRBJ2-7; 8 bases agree with TRBD2. There are 11 residues in the CDR3. With V trimmed by 6 bases and J by 7 bases, 2 bases remained unmatched. CDR1 is MNHEY, CDR2 SVGAGI, per germline. CDR3 DNA: TGTGCCAGCAGCTTAGCGGGAGAGCAGTACTTC. This sequence encodes CASSLAGEQYF.

The chain joins TRBV2 to TRBJ2-6; D uncertain. Trimming shortened V by 8 bases and J by 1 base, and 9 bases separated the two germline ends. Per germline, CDR1 SNHLY and CDR2 FYNNEI. The CDR3 has 14 amino acids. In nucleotides, the CDR3 is TGTGCCAGCGATCGGCGATCTGGGGCCAACGTCCTGACTTTC. The encoded protein is CASDRRSGANVLTF.

This chain uses TRBV25-1 with TRBJ2-1; 12 bases map to TRBD1. Unmatched junction bases numbered 11, after V lost 10 bases and J lost 4 bases. Per germline, CDR1 MGHDK and CDR2 SYGVNS. The CDR3 is 16 amino acids. CDR3 protein: CATRDRGLLPYNEQFF. CDR3 sequence (DNA): TGTGCCACCCGGGACAGGGGGCTTCTCCCTTACAATGAGCAGTTCTTC.